The 21 T cell receptor beta chains in this list originate from one sample, sequenced in a study of identical twins. MiXCR was run by TCRdb on the 5' RACE reads, yielding one entry per CDR3 protein. The sample yields over 500,000 distinct CDR3 sequences, around 20% seen once. These same records also appear under a second study, on T cells expressing NK-cell markers.

The sample comprised CD4+ T cells sorted from blood. These TCRs come from a woman younger than 30 in good health.

This clonotype was seen ten or more times. V is TRBV20-1 and J is TRBJ2-7; D gene unclear. This CDR3 contains 11 residues. CDR1 is DFQATT, CDR2 SNEGSKA, per germline (reference sequence). The V end was cut by 3 bases, the J end by 3 bases, with 6 bases between. The CDR3 DNA sequence: TGCAGTGCTAGGGCAGACTACGAGCAGTACTTC. Translating gives CSARADYEQYF.

This clonotype was counted between two and nine times. V gene TRBV7-2 combines with J gene TRBJ1-1; 7 nucleotides agree with TRBD1. Trimming at V came to 4 bases and at J to 7 bases, leaving 6 bases not matched to a gene. The CDR3 is 13 residues long. The germline CDR1 and CDR2 sequences are SGHTA and FQGNSA. CDR3 in amino acids: CASSSDRSGEAFF. For the CDR3, the DNA is TGTGCCAGCAGCTCGGACAGGTCGGGTGAAGCTTTCTTT.

A few counts support this clonotype. The chain has TRBV5-1 and TRBJ2-7; D tentatively fits TRBD1 or TRBD2 (6 bases each). Germline values: CDR1 SGHRS, CDR2 YFSETQ. The CDR3 extends over 14 amino acids. Trimming removed 4 bases from V and 2 bases from J, with 13 bases in between. The CDR3 sequence is CASSTGRWTYEQYF. The CDR3 DNA follows: TGCGCCAGCAGCACAGGGAGGTGGACCTACGAGCAGTACTTC.

This chain connects TRBV9 to TRBJ1-5; D ambiguous. The CDR3 runs to 14 residues. Germline V CDR1 and CDR2: SGDLS, YYNGEE. V was pared by 0 bases and J by 3 bases, with 7 bases between. Here the CDR3 reads CASSVGVANQPQHF. The CDR3 DNA reads TGTGCCAGCAGCGTAGGGGTGGCCAATCAGCCCCAGCATTTT.

V is TRBV12-3 or TRBV12-4 and J is TRBJ1-3; D gene ambiguous. V was pared by 3 bases and J by 0 bases, with 9 bases between. The CDR3 spans 15 residues. CDR3 sequence (DNA): TGTGCCAGCAGTTTTATCCGGGGCTCTGGAAACACCATATATTTT. Residues: CASSFIRGSGNTIYF.

V and J are TRBV6-1 and TRBJ2-2; 11 bases agree with TRBD1. The CDR3 contains 14 residues. Germline V gene sequence: CDR1 MNHNS, CDR2 SASEGT. The ends lost 8 bases at V and 7 bases at J; junction bases unmatched: 6. CDR3 in amino acids: CASSDRGPVGELFF. The CDR3 coding sequence is TGTGCCAGCTCGGACAGGGGGCCGGTCGGGGAGCTGTTTTTT.

The V and J genes are TRBV7-2 and TRBJ2-5; 9 positions agree with TRBD2. The V gene end was trimmed by 0 bases and the J gene end by 5 bases; junction bases not matched to a gene: 7. The CDR3 is made up of 16 amino acids. Germline V lookup: CDR1 SGHTA, CDR2 FQGNSA. CDR3 DNA sequence: TGTGCCAGCAGCTTAGCTGTGGCGGGAGGGACGGAGACCCAGTACTTC. This translates into CASSLAVAGGTETQYF.

This clonotype has a count of ten or more. The rearrangement joins TRBV6-1 to TRBJ1-1, with no clear D. The CDR3 is made up of 14 amino acids. Trimming removed 6 bases from V and 0 bases from J, with 11 bases in between. CDR1 and CDR2 from the germline V gene are MNHNS and SASEGT. The CDR3 DNA reads TGTGCCAGCAGCTTTCGGCGGATGAACACTGAAGCTTTCTTT. This encodes CASSFRRMNTEAFF.

The V and J genes are TRBV29-1 and TRBJ2-3; 8 positions match TRBD1. The CDR3 is made up of 13 amino acids. CDR1 and CDR2 (germline): SQVTM, ANQGSEA. Trimming took 3 bases from V and 4 from J; bases not matched to a gene: 3. The CDR3 reads CSVEPGGADTQYF. The CDR3 DNA follows: TGCAGCGTTGAGCCAGGGGGCGCAGATACGCAGTATTTT.

There are a few counts of this clonotype. V usage is TRBV7-2 and J usage is TRBJ2-3; TRBD1 might be the D (6 bases). CDR3 length: 13 residues. Trimming stripped 6 bases from V and 5 bases from J, with 12 bases between. The germline V gene encodes CDR1 SGHTA and CDR2 FQGNSA. CDR3 residues: CASRGAGVDTQYF. CDR3 nucleotide sequence: TGTGCCAGCAGGGGGGCAGGGGTAGATACGCAGTATTTT. Full variable domain (missing parts from reference TRBV7-2 and TRBJ2-3): GAGVSQSPSNKVTEKGKDVELRCDPISGHTALYWYRQSLGQGLEFLIYFQGNSAPDKSGLPSDRFSAERTGGSVSTLTIQRTQQEDSAVYLCASRGAGVDTQYFGPGTRLTVL.

In this sample, this clonotype turned up a few times. CDR3 DNA: TGTGCCAGCAGCACCCGTCGAGCGGGTGTCAATATTGATACGCAGTATTTT. Translation: CASSTRRAGVNIDTQYF. The chain joins TRBV7-2 to TRBJ2-3; possibly TRBD2 for D (6 bases). V lost 5 bases to trimming and J lost 6 bases, with 24 bases between them. Per the germline V gene, CDR1 is SGHTA and CDR2 is FQGNSA. This CDR3 spans 17 amino acids.

This clonotype was counted between two and nine times. This rearrangement joins TRBV20-1 to TRBJ1-5; 8 positions agree with TRBD1. V lost 4 bases to trimming and J lost 6 bases; unmatched junction nucleotides: 8. The CDR3 extends over 14 amino acids. Germline V gene lookup returns CDR1 DFQATT and CDR2 SNEGSKA (reference sequence). The CDR3 DNA reads TGCAGTGCTACGGACAGGGATGGTTTTCAGCCCCAGCATTTT. Its protein product is CSATDRDGFQPQHF.

The sample holds a few counts of this clonotype. This chain joins TRBV6-2 or TRBV6-3 and TRBJ2-7; 12 bases fit TRBD1. V dropped 6 bases and J dropped 6; count of bases not matched to a gene: 6. Looked up from germline, CDR1 is MNHEY and CDR2 is SVGEGT. The CDR3 has 14 residues. DNA of the CDR3: TGTGCCAGCAGAACCGGGACAGGGGGCGTCGAGCAGTACTTC. Its protein is CASRTGTGGVEQYF.

The rearrangement links TRBV18 to TRBJ2-5; 8 bases align to TRBD2. CDR3 length: 15 residues. The ends lost 4 bases at V and 0 bases at J; junction bases unmatched: 4. Germline assignment: CDR1 KGHSH and CDR2 LQKENI. CDR3 region: CASSRGGRYQETQYF. The CDR3 coding sequence is TGTGCCAGCTCACGCGGGGGGCGGTACCAAGAGACCCAGTACTTC.

This clonotype was seen only a few times. The V call is TRBV6-1, the J call TRBJ1-2; weak D call: TRBD1 (6 bases). This CDR3 is 13 amino acids long. V was shortened by 6 bases and J by 4 bases, with 12 bases between the two germline ends. CDR1 MNHNS and CDR2 SASEGT come from the germline V gene. CDR3 sequence reads: CASSRTGIYGYTF. CDR3 coding DNA: TGTGCCAGCAGCCGAACAGGGATCTATGGCTACACCTTC.

In its sample, this clonotype was seen many times. This chain links TRBV12-3 or TRBV12-4 with TRBJ1-2; tentative D call: TRBD1 (6 bases). The V end was cut by 5 bases, the J end by 5 bases, with 9 bases between. CDR3 length: 12 residues. For the CDR3, the DNA is TGTGCCAGCAGTCCCCAGGGGTATGGCTACACCTTC. Its protein is CASSPQGYGYTF.

In this sample, this clonotype turned up once. The V call is TRBV3-1, the J call TRBJ2-7; 10 bases are shared with TRBD2. Germline trimming cut 5 bases from V and 0 bases from J; bases unmatched to any gene: 7. The length of the CDR3 is 16 residues. Per the germline V gene, CDR1 is LGHDT and CDR2 is YNNKEL (reference sequence). The CDR3 protein is CASSAGTSVISYEQYF. The CDR3 bases are TGTGCCAGCAGCGCCGGGACTAGCGTTATCTCCTACGAGCAGTACTTC.

This chain joins TRBV6-2 or TRBV6-3 and TRBJ1-6; D remains ambiguous. The CDR3 contains 15 residues. The germline V and J ends were trimmed by 2 bases and 7 bases, with 12 bases remaining between them. Germline lookup yields CDR1 MNHEY and CDR2 SVGEGT. The CDR3 DNA reads TGTGCCAGCAGTTACGTAGGGTGGCGCAATTCACCCCTCCACTTT. This translates into CASSYVGWRNSPLHF.

Of note for this clonotype: One base away lies a much larger clone, so this may be a sequencing read error. The rearrangement links TRBV7-7 to TRBJ2-1; 8 bases align to TRBD1. The germline CDR1 and CDR2 sequences are SSHAT and FNYEAQ (reference sequence). This CDR3 comprises 15 residues. CDR3 coding DNA: TGTGCTAGCAGCTTAAATTCAGGGGGCCACAATGAGCAGTTCTTC. Residues: CASSLNSGGHNEQFF.

This clonotype has ten or more counts. The CDR3 nucleotides read TGCAGCGTTAAGGGGACTAGCGGGGAAGAGACCCAGTACTTC. Its translation is CSVKGTSGEETQYF. This sequence joins TRBV29-1 and TRBJ2-5; 13 bases map to TRBD2. The junction had 3 bases not matched to a gene; V was cut back by 5 bases and J by 3 bases. This CDR3 is 14 amino acids long. CDR1 SQVTM and CDR2 ANQGSEA come from the germline V gene.

Here the CDR3 reads CASSQDIAAQYF. CDR3 in DNA: TGTGCCAGCAGCCAAGATATCGCCGCGCAGTATTTT. The chain is built from TRBV3-1 and TRBJ2-3; D is unclear. V was pared by 0 bases and J by 10 bases, with 8 bases between. The germline V gene has CDR1 LGHDT and CDR2 YNNKEL (reference sequence). The CDR3 has 12 residues.